Each of the 6 T cell receptor beta chains below was sequenced from the same sample in a study of shared clonotypes between healthy human individuals. The repertoire was sequenced with immunoSEQ multiplex PCR; TCRdb's copy has only in-frame clones and lacks some. Of 950,000 to 1,300,000 clones listed, roughly 70% are singletons. The specimen was memory CD4+ T cells sorted from blood. Subset of the sample: CD45RA-negative fraction. The source of these receptors is a man between 18 and 29 years old in good health.

In DNA, the CDR3 is TGCGCCAGCAGCCTCCAGATGAATGAGCAGTTCTTC. This encodes CASSLQMNEQFF. This chain joins TRBV5-1 and TRBJ2-1, with D hard to call. Per the germline V gene, CDR1 is SGHRS and CDR2 is YFSETQ. There are 12 residues in the CDR3. Trimming removed 4 bases from V and 7 bases from J, with 9 bases in between.

V and J are TRBV5-1 and TRBJ1-6, with 10 bases that match TRBD1. Germline CDR1 and CDR2: SGHRS and YFSETQ. This CDR3 has 17 amino acids. The V gene end was trimmed by 0 bases and the J gene end by 6 bases; junction bases not matched to a gene: 6. The CDR3 nucleotides read TGCGCCAGCAGCTTGGCCGGGACAGGGGTATCTAATTCACCCCTCCACTTT. Encoded protein: CASSLAGTGVSNSPLHF.

This clone has more than one count but fewer than ten. The chain uses TRBV7-2 and TRBJ2-5; the D gene is possibly TRBD2 (7 bases). The CDR3 totals 16 residues. Trimming pared 1 base from V and 4 bases from J, leaving 16 bases between. Germline loops: CDR1 SGHTA, CDR2 FQGNSA. CDR3 sequence: CASSLGMGGGSETQYF. The DNA for the CDR3 is TGTGCCAGCAGCTTAGGAATGGGAGGGGGGTCAGAGACCCAGTACTTC. The whole variable domain, remainder taken from reference TRBV7-2 and TRBJ2-5, is GAGVSQSPSNKVTEKGKDVELRCDPISGHTALYWYRQSLGQGLEFLIYFQGNSAPDKSGLPSDRFSAERTGGSVSTLTIQRTQQEDSAVYLCASSLGMGGGSETQYFGPGTRLLVL.

This chain connects TRBV6-5 to TRBJ1-3; no clear D gene. Germline CDR1 MNHEY, CDR2 SVGAGI. Trimming stripped 6 bases from V and 0 bases from J, with 9 bases between. The CDR3 loop spans 14 amino acids. CDR3 region: CASRAGRSGNTIYF. The CDR3, as DNA: TGTGCCAGCAGGGCAGGTCGCTCTGGAAACACCATATATTTT.

The genes are TRBV9 and TRBJ1-4, with D hard to call. Germline values: CDR1 SGDLS, CDR2 YYNGEE. This CDR3 is 14 amino acids long. V lost 0 bases and J 8 bases, leaving 11 bases between the germline ends. CDR3 bases: TGTGCCAGCAGCGTAGGGACGGGGAGGGAAAAACTGTTTTTT. Translated: CASSVGTGREKLFF.

The chain uses TRBV7-2 and TRBJ2-2; 7 nucleotides agree with TRBD2. Germline values: CDR1 SGHTA, CDR2 FQGNSA. The CDR3 contains 15 residues. Trimming cost V 4 bases and J 4 bases; bases outside gene matches: 6. The CDR3, as DNA: TGTGCCAGCAGCTACGATCGGACTAGCACCGGGGAGCTGTTTTTT. Translated, it gives CASSYDRTSTGELFF.